These 25 T cell receptor beta chains share one sample of origin, sequenced in a study of B cell selection in AIRE deficiency (dated by TCRdb to the late 2010s). For sorting, regulatory T cells were defined as CD4+CD25hiCD127low/negative cells. To prepare the library, the immunoSEQ multiplex PCR assay was applied. As stored in TCRdb, this immuneACCESS dataset retains in-frame rearrangements with V and J assigned. A fraction of the clones does not appear; measured against another copy, unresolved V genes explain less than half of the discrepancy, and the remainder lacks a known reason. The sample data list about 19,000 clones, and around 93% of these were observed just once. The ten largest make up roughly 0.9% of the sample. The source material was CD4+CD25+ Tregs sorted from PBMCs. Receptors were obtained from a human donor in good health.

The CDR3 nucleotides are TGTGCCAGTAGCCACTGGACGGGCACAGATACGCAGTATTTT. Amino acid sequence: CASSHWTGTDTQYF. The chain recombines TRBV19 with TRBJ2-3, with D unresolved. This CDR3 contains 14 residues. Trimming removed 6 bases at V and 1 base at J, with 11 bases between. CDR1 and CDR2 (germline): LNHDA, SQIVND (reference sequence).

CDR3 in DNA: TGTGCCAGCAGCCCTGGACAGGGGGGTTCGCAGTTCTTC. As protein: CASSPGQGGSQFF. This sequence joins TRBV7-3 and TRBJ2-1; 10 bases align to TRBD1. Germline CDR1 is SGHTA and CDR2 is FQGTGA. The CDR3 has 13 amino acids. Losses at the gene ends were 5 bases for V and 12 bases for J; bases not matched to a gene: 7.

The chain is built from TRBV28 and TRBJ2-7, with D perhaps matching TRBD1 (6 bases). The ends were cut back, 8 bases at V and 0 bases at J, with 11 bases in the middle. Germline-derived CDR1 and CDR2 are MDHEN and SYDVKM. CDR3 size: 13 residues. CDR3 nucleotide sequence: TGTGCCAGCGTCGGGACATTCTCCTACGAGCAGTACTTC. Translated: CASVGTFSYEQYF.

V gene TRBV7-9 combines with J gene TRBJ2-1; D is undetermined. The V end was cut by 5 bases, the J end by 4 bases, with 3 bases between. The germline V gene has CDR1 SEHNR and CDR2 FQNEAQ (reference sequence). CDR3 size: 11 residues. The DNA of the CDR3 is TGTGCCAGCAGCACGTACAATGAGCAGTTCTTC. Its protein is CASSTYNEQFF.

This clone was picked up one time. This chain joins TRBV27 and TRBJ2-7; possibly TRBD2 for D (6 bases). The germline gives CDR1 MNHEY, CDR2 SMNVEV (reference sequence). This CDR3 is built from 13 residues. V was trimmed by 5 bases and J by 4 bases, leaving 12 bases between them. The CDR3 loop reads CASSLRGGYEQYF. The CDR3 DNA sequence: TGTGCCAGCAGTCTACGTGGGGGGTACGAGCAGTACTTC.

J is TRBJ1-2 and V is TRBV5-1, with a weak D call TRBD1 (5 bases). The CDR3 consists of 13 residues. Trimming removed 5 bases at V and 7 bases at J, with 15 bases between. Germline V gene sequence: CDR1 SGHRS, CDR2 YFSETQ. DNA of the CDR3: TGCGCCAGCAGGGATGTAGGGGATGTTGGCTACACCTTC. This codes for CASRDVGDVGYTF.

The chain has TRBV5-4 and TRBJ2-5; perhaps TRBD2 as D (5 bases). The germline V gene has CDR1 SGHNT and CDR2 YYREEE (reference sequence). The V and J ends lost 4 bases and 1 base respectively, with 11 bases between them. CDR3 length: 14 amino acids. CDR3 in amino acids: CASSHPGTQETQYF. CDR3 coding DNA: TGTGCCAGCAGCCATCCGGGAACCCAAGAGACCCAGTACTTC.

V is TRBV27 and J is TRBJ1-5; a weak D match, TRBD1 (5 bases). The CDR3 sequence is 16 residues long. Germline CDR1 is MNHEY and CDR2 is SMNVEV (reference sequence). The V end was cut by 2 bases, the J end by 0 bases, with 11 bases between. CDR3 sequence reads: CASSLQGSYSNQPQHF. The CDR3 bases are TGTGCCAGCAGTTTACAGGGTTCCTATAGCAATCAGCCCCAGCATTTT.

The chain links TRBV13 to TRBJ1-1; TRBD1 might be the D (5 bases). The CDR3 is 19 residues long. Germline assignment: CDR1 PRHDT and CDR2 FYEKMQ (reference sequence). Trimming left V 1 base short and J 11 bases short, with 32 bases between. As DNA, the CDR3 is TGTGCCAGCAGCTTAGTACCTCGGGGGGTCCCAGGGTCCCAAATGAGGGCTTTCTTT. Translated, it gives CASSLVPRGVPGSQMRAFF.

The chain employs TRBV10-3 and TRBJ2-7; D is uncertain. This CDR3 spans 13 amino acids. Germline CDR1 ENHRY, CDR2 SYGVKD. The V end was cut by 3 bases, the J end by 2 bases, with 8 bases between. CDR3 sequence reads: CAISELAAYEQYF. Written as DNA, the CDR3 is TGTGCCATCAGTGAATTGGCCGCCTACGAGCAGTACTTC.

The DNA for the CDR3 is TGTGCCAGTAGTATAGGGGGCGCCAGGGTAGGAGAGACCCAGTACTTC. This codes for CASSIGGARVGETQYF. J is TRBJ2-5 and V is TRBV19, with D perhaps matching TRBD1 (5 bases). Trimming pared 1 base from V and 4 bases from J, leaving 16 bases between. Germline V lookup: CDR1 LNHDA, CDR2 SQIVND (reference sequence). The CDR3 is 16 residues long.

Only one count was recorded for this clone. The chain joins TRBV6-6 to TRBJ2-7; D is unresolved. Germline V gene data show CDR1 as MNHNY and CDR2 as SVGAGI (reference sequence). The CDR3 runs 12 residues. V lost 5 bases and J 3 bases, leaving 8 bases between the germline ends. CDR3 nucleotide sequence: TGTGCCAGCAGTCCCTACTACTACGAGCAGTACTTC. Protein product: CASSPYYYEQYF.

The rearrangement links TRBV11-2 to TRBJ2-7; 8 nucleotides align to TRBD2. From germline, CDR1 is SGHAT and CDR2 FQNNGV. J gave up 3 bases and V 4 bases, and 8 bases lay outside the gene matches. CDR3 length: 15 residues. CDR3 in DNA: TGTGCCAGCAGCTACCTACCGGGACTAGTCTACGAGCAGTACTTC. Protein: CASSYLPGLVYEQYF. Full variable domain (outside the CDR3, taken from reference TRBV11-2 and TRBJ2-7): EAGVAQSPRYKIIEKRQSVAFWCNPISGHATLYWYQQILGQGPKLLIQFQNNGVVDDSQLPKDRFSAERLKGVDSTLKIQPAKLEDSAVYLCASSYLPGLVYEQYFGPGTRLTVT.

This clone was detected only a few times. The chain carries TRBV5-6 and TRBJ2-5; D remains ambiguous. CDR3 length equals 14 residues. V was trimmed by 0 bases and J by 3 bases, leaving 9 bases between them. From germline, CDR1 is SGHDT and CDR2 YYEEEE. CDR3 in amino acids: CASSLGWSKETQYF. The CDR3, as DNA: TGTGCCAGCAGCTTGGGTTGGTCCAAAGAGACCCAGTACTTC. The entire variable domain, with the rest obtained from reference TRBV5-6 and TRBJ2-5, is as follows: DAGVTQSPTHLIKTRGQQVTLRCSPKSGHDTVSWYQQALGQGPQFIFQYYEEEERQRGNFPDRFSGHQFPNYSSELNVNALLLGDSALYLCASSLGWSKETQYFGPGTRLLVL.

V usage is TRBV10-3 and J usage is TRBJ1-1; the D is unclear. V lost 6 bases and J 2 bases, leaving 10 bases between the germline ends. The CDR3 is made up of 13 amino acids. Germline V gene lookup returns CDR1 ENHRY and CDR2 SYGVKD. The CDR3 is CAIRSGLNTEAFF. DNA of the CDR3: TGTGCCATCAGATCCGGTTTAAACACTGAAGCTTTCTTT.

The rearrangement joins TRBV28 to TRBJ2-5; D not resolved. The V and J ends lost 6 bases and 2 bases respectively, with 16 bases between them. The CDR3 contains 15 residues. The germline gives CDR1 MDHEN, CDR2 SYDVKM. The CDR3 coding sequence is TGTGCCAGCAGCATACCAGGACGAGCACAAGAGACCCAGTACTTC. Its protein product is CASSIPGRAQETQYF.

The gene calls are TRBV6-5 and TRBJ1-4, with D tentatively TRBD1 (5 bases). Germline CDR1 and CDR2: MNHEY and SVGAGI. Trimming pared 4 bases from V and 8 bases from J, leaving 17 bases between. The CDR3 length is 15 residues. CDR3 sequence reads: CASSFQTRGKEKLFF. The CDR3 DNA sequence: TGTGCCAGCAGTTTCCAGACCCGGGGGAAGGAAAAACTGTTTTTT.

J is TRBJ2-3 and V is TRBV9, with D maybe TRBD2 (6 bases). The CDR3 length is 15 residues. V was cut by 0 bases and J by 4 bases, with 12 bases left in between. Germline CDR1 SGDLS, CDR2 YYNGEE. In DNA form, the CDR3 reads TGTGCCAGCAGCGTAGTAGGTCAGCGGGCAGATACGCAGTATTTT. Protein product: CASSVVGQRADTQYF.

This sequence joins TRBV5-1 and TRBJ1-5; 7 bases align to TRBD1. This CDR3 is 14 amino acids long. Trimming at V came to 0 bases and at J to 7 bases, leaving 4 bases not matched to a gene. Per germline, CDR1 SGHRS and CDR2 YFSETQ. CDR3 region: CASSLEGDSQPQHF. DNA for the CDR3: TGCGCCAGCAGCTTGGAAGGGGACAGCCAGCCCCAGCATTTT.

The V gene is TRBV19, the J gene TRBJ1-1, with TRBD1 identical over 7 bases. Unmatched junction bases numbered 9, after V lost 8 bases and J lost 6 bases. CDR1 and CDR2 (germline): LNHDA, SQIVND (reference sequence). The CDR3 runs 13 residues. The CDR3 nucleotides read TGTGCCAGTCAACAGACAGGGAAGGCTGAAGCTTTCTTT. The encoded protein is CASQQTGKAEAFF.

The chain links TRBV7-2 to TRBJ2-3, with 7 bases aligning to TRBD2. Germline V lookup: CDR1 SGHTA, CDR2 FQGNSA. V was pared by 5 bases and J by 2 bases, with 13 bases of the junction left unmatched. The CDR3 totals 17 residues. CDR3 region: CASSTDRWAGDTDTQYF. CDR3 coding DNA: TGTGCCAGCAGCACCGACCGGTGGGCGGGAGACACAGATACGCAGTATTTT. Using reference TRBV7-2 and TRBJ2-3 for the parts outside the CDR3, the full variable domain is GAGVSQSPSNKVTEKGKDVELRCDPISGHTALYWYRQSLGQGLEFLIYFQGNSAPDKSGLPSDRFSAERTGGSVSTLTIQRTQQEDSAVYLCASSTDRWAGDTDTQYFGPGTRLTVL.

V gene TRBV7-3 combines with J gene TRBJ2-1; no reliable D call. V lost 1 base to trimming and J lost 6 bases, with 7 bases between them. The CDR3 length is 13 residues. The V gene's germline CDR1 is SGHTA and CDR2 FQGTGA. DNA of the CDR3: TGTGCCAGCAGCTTAAGGCGCGGCAATGAGCAGTTCTTC. Translating gives CASSLRRGNEQFF.

This clone was seen just once. V is TRBV5-1 and J is TRBJ1-2, with 9 bases identical to TRBD1. Germline V gene sequence: CDR1 SGHRS, CDR2 YFSETQ. This CDR3 has 14 amino acids. The V gene end was trimmed by 3 bases and the J gene end by 4 bases; junction bases not matched to a gene: 4. CDR3 sequence: CASSYPDRGYGYTF. The CDR3 bases are TGCGCCAGCAGCTATCCGGACAGGGGCTATGGCTACACCTTC.

J is TRBJ2-5 and V is TRBV28; 7 bases match TRBD1. The J call may be wrong; the DNA end is better matched by TRBJ2-7. Germline V CDR1 and CDR2: MDHEN, SYDVKM. CDR3 size: 13 residues. The CDR3 DNA follows: TGTGCCAGCAAGTTACAGGGGAGCTACGAGCAGTACTTC. It yields the protein CASKLQGSYEQYF.

The chain joins TRBV19 to TRBJ2-1; 8 nucleotides line up with TRBD2. The V and J ends lost 6 bases and 7 bases, in that order; junction bases with no gene match: 17. The CDR3 loop spans 17 amino acids. CDR1 LNHDA and CDR2 SQIVND come from the germline V gene (reference sequence). DNA for the CDR3: TGTGCCAGTAGGCCCCTAGGGGGAGCGGGAGTTCGAAATGAGCAGTTCTTC. This encodes CASRPLGGAGVRNEQFF.